The next 5 T cell receptor beta chains were all read from a single sample in a study of blood T cell repertoires in COVID-19. Method: immunoSEQ multiplex PCR; TCRdb's copy keeps in-frame clones and lacks some. The data contain some 110,000 clones, 70% to 80% of them singletons. Specimen: peripheral blood. These receptors were taken from a man aged 70-80 years with acute or convalescent COVID-19.

This clone was detected a few times. The V and J genes are TRBV28 and TRBJ2-5, with 8 bases that match TRBD2. The CDR3 is 14 amino acids. Germline CDR1 and CDR2: MDHEN and SYDVKM. V gave up 3 bases and J gave up 5 bases; unmatched junction bases: 5. CDR3 in amino acids: CASSFGGGRETQYF. In nucleotides, the CDR3 is TGTGCCAGCAGTTTCGGGGGGGGCCGGGAGACCCAGTACTTC.

The V call is TRBV5-8, the J call TRBJ1-2, with TRBD1 matching over 8 bases. In germline, CDR1 is SGHTS, CDR2 YDEGEE. The V segment lost 4 bases and the J segment 4 bases; nucleotides outside the gene matches: 9. The CDR3 length is 15 residues. CDR3 in DNA: TGTGCCAGCAGCATCTCAGGGGGCTGGGGCTATGGCTACACCTTC. Its protein product is CASSISGGWGYGYTF.

This clone ranks as medium-sized. The gene calls are TRBV19 and TRBJ2-3; 9 bases match TRBD2. Trimming cost V 10 bases and J 7 bases; bases outside gene matches: 12. CDR1 is LNHDA and CDR2 is SQIVND in the germline V gene (reference sequence). This CDR3 has 14 residues. CDR3 sequence reads: CATNSGRGGNTQYF. DNA for the CDR3: TGTGCCACCAATAGCGGGAGAGGGGGAAATACGCAGTATTTT.

The chain recombines TRBV3-1 (or the pseudogene TRBV3-2) with TRBJ2-1; TRBD2 matches at 11 bases. From germline, CDR1 is LGHDT and CDR2 YNNKEL (reference sequence). This CDR3 is 16 amino acids long. The V segment lost 1 base and the J segment 4 bases; nucleotides outside the gene matches: 3. Here the CDR3 DNA reads TGTGCCAGCAGCCAAGGAGGGACTAGCGGATACAATGAGCAGTTCTTC. Its protein product is CASSQGGTSGYNEQFF.

CDR3 coding DNA: TGTGCCAGCAGCCCCCAACAGGGAAATGGCTACACCTTC. Its protein is CASSPQQGNGYTF. The rearrangement uses TRBV6-2 or TRBV6-3 and TRBJ1-2; a weak D match, TRBD1 (6 bases). V dropped 6 bases and J dropped 6 bases, with 14 bases sitting between them. Germline V gives CDR1 MNHEY, CDR2 SVGEGT. The CDR3 runs to 13 residues.